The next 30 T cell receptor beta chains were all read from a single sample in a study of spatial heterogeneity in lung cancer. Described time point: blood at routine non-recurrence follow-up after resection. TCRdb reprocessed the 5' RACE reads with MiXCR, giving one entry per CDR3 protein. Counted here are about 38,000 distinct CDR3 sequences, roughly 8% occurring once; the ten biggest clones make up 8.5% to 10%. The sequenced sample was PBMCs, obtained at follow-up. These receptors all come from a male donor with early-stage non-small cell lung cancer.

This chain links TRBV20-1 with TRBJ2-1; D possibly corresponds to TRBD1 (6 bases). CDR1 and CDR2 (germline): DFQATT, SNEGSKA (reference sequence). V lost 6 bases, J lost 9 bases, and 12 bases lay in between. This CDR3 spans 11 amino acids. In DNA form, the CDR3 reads TGCAGTGCCCACAGGGCTAGTGAGCAGTTCTTC. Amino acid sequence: CSAHRASEQFF.

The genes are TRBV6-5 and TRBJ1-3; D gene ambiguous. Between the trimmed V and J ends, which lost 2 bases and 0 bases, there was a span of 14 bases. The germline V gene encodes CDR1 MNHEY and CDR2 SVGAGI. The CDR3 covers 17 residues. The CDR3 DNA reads TGTGCCAGCAGTTACAGTTTAGAGGGCTTCTCTGGAAACACCATATATTTT. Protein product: CASSYSLEGFSGNTIYF.

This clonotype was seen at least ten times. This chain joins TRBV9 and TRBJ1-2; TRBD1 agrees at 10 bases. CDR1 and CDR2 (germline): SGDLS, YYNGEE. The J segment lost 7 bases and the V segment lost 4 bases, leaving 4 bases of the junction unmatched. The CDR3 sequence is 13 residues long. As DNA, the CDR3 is TGTGCCAGCAGCCTCCGGGACAGGGGTGGCTACACCTTC. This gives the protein CASSLRDRGGYTF.

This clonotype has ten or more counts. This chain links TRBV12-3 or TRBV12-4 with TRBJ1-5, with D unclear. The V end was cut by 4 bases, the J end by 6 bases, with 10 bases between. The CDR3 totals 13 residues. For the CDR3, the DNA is TGTGCCAGCAGTTCCCACGCGGGTCAGCCCCAGCATTTT. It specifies CASSSHAGQPQHF.

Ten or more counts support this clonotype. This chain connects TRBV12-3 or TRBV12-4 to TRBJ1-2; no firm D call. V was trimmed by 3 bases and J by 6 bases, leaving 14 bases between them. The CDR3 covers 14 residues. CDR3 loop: CASSFVGRSDGYTF. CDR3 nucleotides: TGTGCCAGCAGTTTTGTTGGACGGAGTGATGGCTACACCTTC.

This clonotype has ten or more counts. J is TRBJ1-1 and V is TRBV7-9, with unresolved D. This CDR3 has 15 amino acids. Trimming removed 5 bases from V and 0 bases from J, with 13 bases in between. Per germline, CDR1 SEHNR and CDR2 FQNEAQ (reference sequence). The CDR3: CASSPYPGVNTEAFF. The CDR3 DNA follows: TGTGCCAGCAGCCCCTACCCCGGGGTGAACACTGAAGCTTTCTTT.

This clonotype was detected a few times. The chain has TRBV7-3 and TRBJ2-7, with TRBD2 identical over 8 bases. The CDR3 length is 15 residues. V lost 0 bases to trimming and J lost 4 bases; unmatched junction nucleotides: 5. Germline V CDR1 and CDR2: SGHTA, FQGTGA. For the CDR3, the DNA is TGTGCCAGCAGCTTAACCGGGGGGGCCGGTTACGAGCAGTACTTC. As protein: CASSLTGGAGYEQYF.

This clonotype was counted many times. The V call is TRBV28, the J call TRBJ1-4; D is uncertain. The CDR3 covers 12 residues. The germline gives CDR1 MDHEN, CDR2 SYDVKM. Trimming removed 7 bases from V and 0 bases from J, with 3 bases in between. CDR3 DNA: TGTGCCAGCACCGCAACTAATGAAAAACTGTTTTTT. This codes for CASTATNEKLFF.

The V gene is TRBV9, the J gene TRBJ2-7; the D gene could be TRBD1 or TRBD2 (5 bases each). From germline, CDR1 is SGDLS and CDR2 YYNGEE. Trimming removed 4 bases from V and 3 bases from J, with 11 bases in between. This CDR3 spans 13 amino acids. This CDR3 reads CASSSRDGYEQYF. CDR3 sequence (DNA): TGTGCCAGCAGCTCTAGGGACGGCTACGAGCAGTACTTC.

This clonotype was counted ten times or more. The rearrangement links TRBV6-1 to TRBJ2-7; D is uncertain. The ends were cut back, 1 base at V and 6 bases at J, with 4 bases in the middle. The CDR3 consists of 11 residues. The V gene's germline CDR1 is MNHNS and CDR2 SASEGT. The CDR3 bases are TGTGCCAGCAGTGAAGACTCCGAGCAGTACTTC. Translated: CASSEDSEQYF.

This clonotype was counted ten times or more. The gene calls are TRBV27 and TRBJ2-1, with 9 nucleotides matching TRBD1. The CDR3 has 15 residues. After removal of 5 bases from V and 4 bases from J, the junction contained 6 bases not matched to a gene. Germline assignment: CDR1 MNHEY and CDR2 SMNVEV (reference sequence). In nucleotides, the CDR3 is TGTGCCAGCAGTCGGACAGGGGATTCGTACAATGAGCAGTTCTTC. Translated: CASSRTGDSYNEQFF.

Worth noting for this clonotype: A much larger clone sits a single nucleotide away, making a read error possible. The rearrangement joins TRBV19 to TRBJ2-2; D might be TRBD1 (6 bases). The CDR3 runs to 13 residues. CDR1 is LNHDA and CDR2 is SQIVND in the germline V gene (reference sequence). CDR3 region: CASTGQGTEELFF. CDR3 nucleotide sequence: TGTGCCAGTACTGGGCAGGGGACCGAGGAGCTGTTTTTT.

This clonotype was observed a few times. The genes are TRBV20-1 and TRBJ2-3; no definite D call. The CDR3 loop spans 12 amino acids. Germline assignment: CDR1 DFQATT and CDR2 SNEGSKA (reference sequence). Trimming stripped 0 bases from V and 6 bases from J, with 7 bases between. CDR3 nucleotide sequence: TGCAGTGCTAGAGAGGGGTCTGATACGCAGTATTTT. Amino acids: CSAREGSDTQYF.

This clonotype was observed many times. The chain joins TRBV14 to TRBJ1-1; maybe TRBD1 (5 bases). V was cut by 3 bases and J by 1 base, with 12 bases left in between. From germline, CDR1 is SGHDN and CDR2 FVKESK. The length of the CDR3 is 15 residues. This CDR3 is CASSQQWGGNTEAFF. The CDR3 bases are TGTGCCAGCAGCCAGCAATGGGGGGGGAACACTGAAGCTTTCTTT.

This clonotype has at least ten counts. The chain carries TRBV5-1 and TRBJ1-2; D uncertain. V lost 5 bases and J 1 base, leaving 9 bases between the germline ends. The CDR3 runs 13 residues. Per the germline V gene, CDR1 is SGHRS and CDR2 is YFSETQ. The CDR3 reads CASREGFNYGYTF. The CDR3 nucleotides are TGCGCCAGCAGAGAAGGTTTTAACTATGGCTACACCTTC.

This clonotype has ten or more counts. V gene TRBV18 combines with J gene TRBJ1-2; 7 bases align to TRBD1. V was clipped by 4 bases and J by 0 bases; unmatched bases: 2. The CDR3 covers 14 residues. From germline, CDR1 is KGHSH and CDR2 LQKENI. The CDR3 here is CASSRDSTNYGYTF. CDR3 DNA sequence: TGTGCCAGCTCACGGGACAGCACTAACTATGGCTACACCTTC. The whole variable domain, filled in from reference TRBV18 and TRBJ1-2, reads NAGVMQNPRHLVRRRGQEARLRCSPMKGHSHVYWYRQLPEEGLKFMVYLQKENIIDESGMPKERFSAEFPKEGPSILRIQQVVRGDSAAYFCASSRDSTNYGYTFGSGTRLTVV.

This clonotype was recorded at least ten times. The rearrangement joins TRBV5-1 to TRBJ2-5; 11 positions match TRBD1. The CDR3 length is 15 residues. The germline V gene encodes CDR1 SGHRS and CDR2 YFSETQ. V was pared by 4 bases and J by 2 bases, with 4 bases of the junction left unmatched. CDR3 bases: TGCGCCAGCAGCCGGACAGGGGGCTTTCAAGAGACCCAGTACTTC. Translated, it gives CASSRTGGFQETQYF.

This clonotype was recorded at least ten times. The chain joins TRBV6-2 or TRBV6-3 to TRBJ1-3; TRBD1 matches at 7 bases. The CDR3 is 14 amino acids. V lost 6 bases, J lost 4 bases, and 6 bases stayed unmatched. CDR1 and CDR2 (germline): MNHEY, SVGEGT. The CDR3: CASSLQGRGNTIYF. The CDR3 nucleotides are TGTGCCAGCAGCTTACAGGGGAGAGGAAACACCATATATTTT.

In DNA, the CDR3 is TGTGCCAGCAGTAGCGGGGGGACAGACTACAATGAGCAGTTCTTC. It specifies CASSSGGTDYNEQFF. The V gene is TRBV7-2, the J gene TRBJ2-1, with 10 bases fitting TRBD2. The CDR3 runs to 15 residues. Germline assignment: CDR1 SGHTA and CDR2 FQGNSA. The V gene end was trimmed by 6 bases and the J gene end by 3 bases; junction bases not matched to a gene: 5.

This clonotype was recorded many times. CDR3 sequence reads: CASSYRLSYEQYF. CDR3 DNA: TGTGCCAGCAGTTACCGACTATCCTACGAGCAGTACTTC. The chain has TRBV6-2 or TRBV6-3 and TRBJ2-7, with a weak D call TRBD2 (5 bases). This CDR3 spans 13 amino acids. V shed 2 bases and J shed 1 base, with 6 bases lying between them. Germline CDR1 MNHEY, CDR2 SVGEGT.

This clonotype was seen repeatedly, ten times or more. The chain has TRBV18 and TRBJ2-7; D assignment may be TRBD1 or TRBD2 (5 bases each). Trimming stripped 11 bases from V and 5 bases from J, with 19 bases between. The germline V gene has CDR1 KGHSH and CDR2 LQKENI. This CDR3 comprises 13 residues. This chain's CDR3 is CAARPGPEDEQYF. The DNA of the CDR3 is TGTGCCGCCAGGCCGGGGCCTGAGGACGAGCAGTACTTC.

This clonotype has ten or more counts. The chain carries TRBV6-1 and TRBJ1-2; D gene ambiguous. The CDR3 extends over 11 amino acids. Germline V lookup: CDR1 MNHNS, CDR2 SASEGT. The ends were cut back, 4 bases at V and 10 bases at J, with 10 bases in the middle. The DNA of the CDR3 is TGTGCCAGCAGTGGTTCAGAATACTACACCTTC. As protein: CASSGSEYYTF.

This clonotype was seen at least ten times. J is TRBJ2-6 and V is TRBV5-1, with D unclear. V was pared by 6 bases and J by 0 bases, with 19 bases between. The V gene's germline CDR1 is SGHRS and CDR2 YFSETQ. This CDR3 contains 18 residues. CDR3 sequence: CASNPYRQDLSGANVLTF. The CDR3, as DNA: TGCGCCAGCAATCCTTACCGCCAGGACCTCTCTGGGGCCAACGTCCTGACTTTC.

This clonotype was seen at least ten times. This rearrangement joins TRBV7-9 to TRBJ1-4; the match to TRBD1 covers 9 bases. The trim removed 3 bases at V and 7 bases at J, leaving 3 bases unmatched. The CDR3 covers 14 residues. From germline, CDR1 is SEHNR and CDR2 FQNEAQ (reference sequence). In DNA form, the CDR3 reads TGTGCCAGCAGCTTGGGGACAGGGTCTGAAAAACTGTTTTTT. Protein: CASSLGTGSEKLFF.

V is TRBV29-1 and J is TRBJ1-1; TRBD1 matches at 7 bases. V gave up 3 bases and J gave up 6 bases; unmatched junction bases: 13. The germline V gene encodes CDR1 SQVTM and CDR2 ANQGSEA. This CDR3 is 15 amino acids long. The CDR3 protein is CSVERQGVDKPEAFF. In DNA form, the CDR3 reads TGCAGCGTTGAGAGACAGGGTGTTGATAAACCTGAAGCTTTCTTT.

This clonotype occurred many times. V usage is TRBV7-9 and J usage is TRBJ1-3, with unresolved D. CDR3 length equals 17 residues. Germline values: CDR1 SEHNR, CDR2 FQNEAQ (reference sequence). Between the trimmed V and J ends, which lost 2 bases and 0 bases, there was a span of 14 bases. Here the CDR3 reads CASSLSPELSSGNTIYF. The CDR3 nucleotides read TGTGCCAGCAGCTTATCCCCAGAACTTAGCTCTGGAAACACCATATATTTT.

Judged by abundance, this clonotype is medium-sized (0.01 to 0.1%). CDR3 DNA sequence: TGCAGTGCTAGGCCCCAGGGGTTTGGCTACACCTTC. Its translation: CSARPQGFGYTF. The chain carries TRBV20-1 and TRBJ1-2; a weak D match, TRBD1 (6 bases). Germline lookup yields CDR1 DFQATT and CDR2 SNEGSKA (reference sequence). The CDR3 totals 12 residues. Trimming removed 3 bases from V and 7 bases from J, with 12 bases in between.

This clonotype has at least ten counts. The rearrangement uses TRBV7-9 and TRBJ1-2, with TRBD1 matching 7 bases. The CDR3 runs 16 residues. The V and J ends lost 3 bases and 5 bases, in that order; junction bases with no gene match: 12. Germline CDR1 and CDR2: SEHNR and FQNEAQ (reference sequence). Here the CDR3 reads CASSFPLGQELYGYTF. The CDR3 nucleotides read TGTGCCAGCAGCTTTCCTTTAGGACAGGAGCTATATGGCTACACCTTC. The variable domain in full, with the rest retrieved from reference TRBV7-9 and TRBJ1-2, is DTGVSQNPRHKITKRGQNVTFRCDPISEHNRLYWYRQTLGQGPEFLTYFQNEAQLEKSRLLSDRFSAERPKGSFSTLEIQRTEQGDSAMYLCASSFPLGQELYGYTFGSGTRLTVV.

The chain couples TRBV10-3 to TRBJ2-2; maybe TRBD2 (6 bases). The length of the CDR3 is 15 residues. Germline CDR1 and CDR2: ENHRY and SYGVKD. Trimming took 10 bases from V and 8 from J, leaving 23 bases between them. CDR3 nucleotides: TGTGCCACCCATCAGGAAGAGGGAGGCTCTGGGGAGCTGTTTTTT. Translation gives CATHQEEGGSGELFF.

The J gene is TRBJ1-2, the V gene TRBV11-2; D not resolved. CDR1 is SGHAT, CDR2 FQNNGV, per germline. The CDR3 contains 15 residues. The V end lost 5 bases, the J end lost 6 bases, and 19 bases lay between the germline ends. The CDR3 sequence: CASSRLTTSSHGYTF. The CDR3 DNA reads TGTGCCAGCAGCCGCTTGACAACATCTAGCCATGGCTACACCTTC.